The sequence of this T cell receptor (beta chain) was determined in a study of metastatic and nonmetastatic thyroid tumors. The CDR3 is 16 amino acids. J was trimmed by 2 bases and V by 2 bases; bases with no gene match: 6. Per germline, CDR1 GTSNPN and CDR2 SVGIG (reference sequence). Using MiXCR, TCRdb reanalyzed the PCR reads. The sample lists 15,000 or so clones, around a quarter occurring once. Before thyroid surgery, none of the patients had received any treatment. This chain connects TRBV30 to TRBJ2-7, with 13 bases matching TRBD2. Sequencing used tumor tissue. The TCR originated in a female donor with papillary thyroid cancer or a benign thyroid nodule (not recorded which). Some clones in this sample may be carry-over from other donors' samples. The CDR3 here is CAWSPGTSGAPYEQYF. The CDR3 DNA follows: TGTGCCTGGAGTCCCGGGACTAGCGGGGCACCCTACGAGCAGTACTTC.